This T cell receptor (beta chain) comes out of a study of ipilimumab plus nivolumab after autologous stem cell transplantation (TCRdb year 2021). In terms of the full investigation: A median of 5 ipilimumab doses and fewer than 10 nivolumab doses was received by trial patients. The intent-to-treat population of the trial was made up of thirty-five patients. Patients with high-risk diffuse large B cell lymphoma, mature T cell lymphoma, or multiple myeloma undergoing autologous transplant were enrolled in the trial. High-risk transplant-naive patients and patients relapsing within 3 years of a first autologous transplant were included in the myeloma cohort.

Results and caveats for the whole study, not just this receptor: The authors concluded that combined checkpoint inhibition appeared tolerable when used as consolidation after transplant. Per the authors, a biologic rationale for further study of the post-transplant checkpoint inhibition approach was offered by T cell receptor repertoire, regulatory T cell phenotype and gut microbiota profiles.

About this clone: It lacks a known antigen. One base away there is no much larger clone; base qualities are not given.

The CDR1 and CDR2 encoded by the germline V gene (reference sequence) are LNHDA and SQIVND. The V and J ends are trimmed by 9 bases and 2 bases, leaving 8 bases between them. The CDR3 measures 11 amino acids from cysteine to phenylalanine. This entry keeps only the CDR3 DNA: 33 bases, framed from base 1. Starting 14 to 28 days after the autologous transplant, patients began checkpoint therapy, which included ipilimumab at 1 mg/kg intravenously on day 1 of selected weeks. The nivolumab dose was 3 mg/kg intravenously, delivered on day 1 of weeks 1, 4, 7, 10, and every two weeks through week 26. This was a Phase Ib clinical trial that tested ipilimumab plus nivolumab, given as combined checkpoint inhibition, for consolidation following autologous stem cell transplantation. The library came from the immunoSEQ multiplex PCR assay. In TCRdb, the immuneACCESS table is reduced to in-frame sequences with V and J assigned. These tables do not hold every clone; where another copy was compared, an unresolved V gene accounts for under half, and the others remain unexplained. The sample includes some 9,800 clones, with roughly 69% observed a single time. The leading ten clones occupy 15% to 20% of the sample.

This specimen was PBMCs, taken in a trial of ipilimumab plus nivolumab as post-transplant consolidation. This sequence originates from a female donor with multiple myeloma. The sequence is built from TRBV19 and TRBJ2-7; the D gene assignment is ambiguous. The DNA reads TGTGCCAGCCCCGGAGCCTACGAGCAGTACTTC. The resulting protein is CASPGAYEQYF. The variable domain in full, with residues beyond the CDR3 obtained from the reference TRBV19 and TRBJ2-7 genes, is DGGITQSPKYLFRKEGQNVTLSCEQNLNHDAMYWYRQDPGQGLRLIYYSQIVNDFQKGDIAEGYSVSREKKESFPLTVTSAQKNPTAFYLCASPGAYEQYFGPGTRLTVT.